This entry features one T cell receptor beta chain sequence. The sample comes from a study of shared clonotypes between healthy human individuals. The CDR3 spans 16 residues. In germline, CDR1 is SGHRS, CDR2 YFSETQ. J lost 6 bases, V lost 4 bases, and 13 bases had no gene match. For sorted subsets, about 200 ng DNA per replicate equaled about 31,000 T cell genomes. Data came from immunoSEQ multiplex PCR; TCRdb stores just in-frame clones and leaves some out. The profile shows 1.4 million to 1.5 million clones, 96% of them singletons. The chain recombines TRBV5-1 with TRBJ2-7, with 10 bases matching TRBD1. The receptor was isolated from a man aged 25 to 40 in good health. Sequenced input: naive CD4+ T cells sorted from blood. As for subset: CD45RA+ positively selected. The CDR3 region is CASSPGQGNLPSEQYF. The CDR3 nucleotides read TGCGCCAGCAGCCCGGGACAGGGGAATCTACCCTCCGAGCAGTACTTC.